These T cell receptor beta chains were read from a single sample in a study of cytomegalovirus exposure and HLA in healthy donors. Method: immunoSEQ multiplex PCR; TCRdb's copy keeps in-frame clones and lacks some. The sample consists of about 150,000 clones, around 84% of them appearing once. Sequences were obtained from PBMCs. The receptor set was obtained from a human donor in good health. Each CDR3 is given with its conserved first and last residue. D genes are given only for firm matches. Size is omitted from some rows. Given values are once, few, many or a class for expanded clones.

V gene: TRBV10-3
J gene: TRBJ1-5
clone size: few
CDR3 length: 13
D gene: TRBD1
CDR3 DNA: TGTGCCATCAGTCCGGGACAGGATCGGCCCCAGCATTTT
CDR3 protein: CAISPGQDRPQHF

V gene: TRBV5-6
J gene: TRBJ1-2
clone size: NA
CDR3 length: 17
D gene: TRBD1
CDR3 DNA: TGTGCCAGCAGCTTTCCATGGACAGGGGGTTATAACTATGGCTACACCTTC
CDR3 protein: CASSFPWTGGYNYGYTF

V gene: TRBV6-5
J gene: TRBJ2-1
clone size: NA
CDR3 length: 12
D gene: NA
CDR3 DNA: TGTGCCAGCAGTCAGTGGGGGGATGAGCAGTTCTTC
CDR3 protein: CASSQWGDEQFF

V gene: TRBV19
J gene: TRBJ1-5
clone size: NA
CDR3 length: 20
D gene: TRBD1
CDR3 DNA: TGTGCCAGTAGTATAGATCTATCTCAGCGGGACAGGGTAAACAATCAGCCCCAGCATTTT
CDR3 protein: CASSIDLSQRDRVNNQPQHF

V gene: TRBV5-1
J gene: TRBJ1-1
clone size: NA
CDR3 length: 14
D gene: NA
CDR3 DNA: TGCGCCAGCAGCTTGGAACTACGATCCACTGAAGCTTTCTTT
CDR3 protein: CASSLELRSTEAFF

V gene: TRBV6-1
J gene: TRBJ1-1
clone size: few
CDR3 length: 15
D gene: NA
CDR3 DNA: TGTGCCAGCAGTGTCGGTGGGGAGATGAACACTGAAGCTTTCTTT
CDR3 protein: CASSVGGEMNTEAFF

V gene: TRBV28
J gene: TRBJ1-2
clone size: NA
CDR3 length: 16
D gene: TRBD1
CDR3 DNA: TGTGCCAGCAGTTTGGGACAGGGGGCGGTTTGGGGAGGCTACACCTTC
CDR3 protein: CASSLGQGAVWGGYTF

V gene: TRBV7-2
J gene: TRBJ1-1
clone size: once
CDR3 length: 12
D gene: NA
CDR3 DNA: TGTGCCAGCAGAAATCGAGGTACTGAAGCTTTCTTT
CDR3 protein: CASRNRGTEAFF

V gene: TRBV27
J gene: TRBJ2-1
clone size: NA
CDR3 length: 12
D gene: NA
CDR3 DNA: TGTGCCAGCAGCCCGGACTCGTATGAGCAGTTCTTC
CDR3 protein: CASSPDSYEQFF

V gene: TRBV18
J gene: TRBJ2-2
clone size: NA
CDR3 length: 16
D gene: TRBD1
CDR3 DNA: TGTGCCAGCTCACCTGGGACAGAGAGTTTCACCGGGGAGCTGTTTTTT
CDR3 protein: CASSPGTESFTGELFF

V gene: TRBV14
J gene: TRBJ2-5
clone size: NA
CDR3 length: 15
D gene: NA
CDR3 DNA: TGTGCCAGCAGCTCAGTCAGGGTGCTCCAAGAGACCCAGTACTTC
CDR3 protein: CASSSVRVLQETQYF

V gene: TRBV7-9
J gene: TRBJ2-1
clone size: NA
CDR3 length: 13
D gene: NA
CDR3 DNA: TGTGCCAGCAGCTTATCGAGGGCCGATGAGCAGTTCTTC
CDR3 protein: CASSLSRADEQFF

V gene: TRBV7-9
J gene: TRBJ2-5
clone size: NA
CDR3 length: 14
D gene: TRBD2
CDR3 DNA: TGTGCCAGCAGCTCCAGCGGGAGGGACGAGACCCAGTACTTC
CDR3 protein: CASSSSGRDETQYF

V gene: TRBV23-1
J gene: TRBJ1-1
clone size: once
CDR3 length: 15
D gene: NA
CDR3 DNA: TGCGCCAGCCTCGTTTACAGGGAACTGAACACTGAAGCTTTCTTT
CDR3 protein: CASLVYRELNTEAFF

V gene: TRBV6-5
J gene: TRBJ1-6
clone size: few
CDR3 length: 12
D gene: TRBD1
CDR3 DNA: TGTGCCAGCAGTCGACAGGGTTTAACCCTCCACTTT
CDR3 protein: CASSRQGLTLHF

V gene: TRBV14
J gene: TRBJ1-2
clone size: NA
CDR3 length: 14
D gene: TRBD1
CDR3 DNA: TGTGCCAGCAGCGGAGGACAGGCAACCTATGGCTACACCTTC
CDR3 protein: CASSGGQATYGYTF

V gene: TRBV18
J gene: TRBJ2-5
clone size: NA
CDR3 length: 12
D gene: NA
CDR3 DNA: TGTGCCAGCTCAGCGTACCAAGAGACCCAGTACTTC
CDR3 protein: CASSAYQETQYF

V gene: TRBV19
J gene: TRBJ2-1
clone size: NA
CDR3 length: 14
D gene: TRBD2
CDR3 DNA: TGTGCCAGTAGTACGGGGACTAGCTCGCATGAGCAGTTCTTC
CDR3 protein: CASSTGTSSHEQFF

V gene: TRBV5-1
J gene: TRBJ2-5
clone size: NA
CDR3 length: 14
D gene: NA
CDR3 DNA: TGCGCCAGCAGCTCAGCCGGACAGCAAGAGACCCAGTACTTC
CDR3 protein: CASSSAGQQETQYF

V gene: TRBV19
J gene: TRBJ2-2
clone size: NA
CDR3 length: 17
D gene: TRBD1
CDR3 DNA: TGTGCCAGTAGTCTGATAGCCAGGACAGGGAACACCGGGGAGCTGTTTTTT
CDR3 protein: CASSLIARTGNTGELFF

V gene: TRBV6-5
J gene: TRBJ2-1
clone size: NA
CDR3 length: 16
D gene: TRBD2
CDR3 DNA: TGTGCCAGCAGTTACTCGAAGGCGGGAGGGCGGCATGAGCAGTTCTTC
CDR3 protein: CASSYSKAGGRHEQFF

V gene: TRBV9
J gene: TRBJ2-7
clone size: NA
CDR3 length: 14
D gene: TRBD1
CDR3 DNA: TGTGCCAGCAGCCCGGGACAGTCTTTCTACGAGCAGTACTTC
CDR3 protein: CASSPGQSFYEQYF

V gene: TRBV5-1
J gene: TRBJ1-2
clone size: once
CDR3 length: 12
D gene: NA
CDR3 DNA: TGCGCCAGCGGAAAGGGGGTCGACGGCTACACCTTC
CDR3 protein: CASGKGVDGYTF

V gene: TRBV27
J gene: TRBJ1-1
clone size: NA
CDR3 length: 14
D gene: NA
CDR3 DNA: TGTGCCAGCAGTTTCAACAGGGATCCCCCCGAAGCTTTCTTT
CDR3 protein: CASSFNRDPPEAFF

V gene: TRBV29-1
J gene: TRBJ1-2
clone size: NA
CDR3 length: 12
D gene: NA
CDR3 DNA: TGCAGCGTCCCCTCTATTAACTATGGCTACACCTTC
CDR3 protein: CSVPSINYGYTF

V gene: TRBV28
J gene: TRBJ2-5
clone size: NA
CDR3 length: 14
D gene: TRBD1
CDR3 DNA: TGTGCCAGCAAGGGACAGGGAGATTCAGAGACCCAGTACTTC
CDR3 protein: CASKGQGDSETQYF